The TCR beta chain described here comes from a study of T cell responses to AZD1222 COVID-19 vaccine. From germline, CDR1 is SGHNT and CDR2 YYREEE (reference sequence). This CDR3 is built from 18 residues. The ends lost 1 base at V and 1 base at J; junction bases unmatched: 12. As to this clone: Its target is unknown.

Regarding the study as a whole: The donor cohort was predominantly white British with a female majority, and clonal diversity may have been underestimated.

Assay used: immunoSEQ multiplex PCR; TCRdb lists only in-frame clones, some missing. Of 180,000 or so clones listed, approximately 92% were seen once; the top ten hold 2.6%. The rearrangement links TRBV5-4 to TRBJ1-1; 8 bases line up with TRBD1. The clonotype was recovered from an adult in good health. Sequencing used peripheral blood, obtained on day 0 of AZD1222 vaccination. CDR3 DNA sequence: TGTGCCAGCAGCTTGTTGAGGACAGGGAAGCTTTCGAACACTGAAGCTTTCTTT. It translates to CASSLLRTGKLSNTEAFF.